Sequencing of this T cell receptor (beta chain) was carried out in a study of T cell responses to AZD1222 COVID-19 vaccine. Study-level results: Unmutated regions of variants are reportedly targeted by nearly half of spike-specific TCRs. Without day 14 samples, only post-peak T cell repertoires were studied. The sample set comprised mostly white British donors with more females, and clonal diversity was possibly underestimated.

V dropped 0 bases and J dropped 2 bases, with 12 bases sitting between them. Germline V gene data show CDR1 as SGHRS and CDR2 as YFSETQ. This CDR3 has 16 amino acids. Clones were read by immunoSEQ multiplex PCR, and TCRdb kept only the in-frame ones, dropping some. The table has about 75,000 clones, around 86% seen once. Pooling of second doses given at about 4 or about 12 weeks was done. Of note for this clone: Its antigen is unknown.

V is TRBV5-1 and J is TRBJ2-1; the D gene is possibly TRBD1 (5 bases). This specimen consisted of peripheral blood, obtained 28 days after the second AZD1222 dose. The sequence came from an adult who received the AZD1222 COVID-19 vaccine. The CDR3 spells CASSLGQSITYNEQFF. The CDR3 coding sequence is TGCGCCAGCAGCTTGGGACAGTCTATAACCTACAATGAGCAGTTCTTC.